This passage covers 22 T cell receptor beta chains from one sample sequenced in a study of response to subunit inactivated influenza vaccine. TCRdb re-derived calls from the RT-PCR reads in MiXCR, one entry per CDR3 protein. Here the sample spans more than 600,000 distinct CDR3 sequences, approximately 18% being singletons. The material was PBMCs from blood, obtained 4 to 6 days after vaccination. The source is a man aged 45-65 years who received an inactivated influenza vaccine.

CDR3 sequence: CAIEARRNGGEQYF. Here the CDR3 DNA reads TGTGCCATCGAAGCCAGGAGAAACGGGGGCGAGCAGTACTTC. This rearrangement joins TRBV10-3 to TRBJ2-7; TRBD2 might be the D (6 bases). The germline V gene encodes CDR1 ENHRY and CDR2 SYGVKD. The V end was cut by 8 bases, the J end by 6 bases, with 20 bases between. The CDR3 is 14 residues long.

This clonotype was detected a few times. The gene calls are TRBV28 and TRBJ1-5; 10 nucleotides line up with TRBD1. Trimming at V came to 1 base and at J to 7 bases, leaving 10 bases not matched to a gene. The CDR3 length is 17 residues. The germline V gene encodes CDR1 MDHEN and CDR2 SYDVKM. The CDR3 DNA follows: TGTGCCAGCAGTTTATTCGGGACAGGGGATCCGGAACAGCCCCAGCATTTT. Its translation: CASSLFGTGDPEQPQHF.

This clonotype has a count of ten or more. V and J are TRBV7-9 and TRBJ1-2; TRBD1 aligns across 7 bases. The germline CDR1 and CDR2 sequences are SEHNR and FQNEAQ (reference sequence). The CDR3 length is 16 residues. V trimming: 6 bases; J trimming: 7 bases; junction bases outside the gene matches: 17. In DNA form, the CDR3 reads TGTGCCAGCAGTTCCCAAGTTGGGGACAGAGGAGGTGGCTACACCTTC. This sequence encodes CASSSQVGDRGGGYTF.

The chain employs TRBV15 and TRBJ1-4; possible D gene TRBD1, 5 bases. Trimming removed 3 bases from V and 6 bases from J, with 11 bases in between. The CDR3 consists of 14 residues. Germline CDR1 reads LNHNV; CDR2 reads YYDKDF (reference sequence). The CDR3 DNA reads TGTGCCACCAGCAGTGGGGGGACGGATGAAAAACTGTTTTTT. This codes for CATSSGGTDEKLFF.

This clonotype was seen ten or more times. V gene TRBV10-3 combines with J gene TRBJ2-1; D gene uncertain. The CDR3 spans 16 residues. CDR1 ENHRY and CDR2 SYGVKD come from the germline V gene. The germline V and J ends were trimmed by 6 bases and 5 bases, with 20 bases remaining between them. CDR3 nucleotide sequence: TGTGCCATCAGGACCTCTGACAACTTTGACCACAATGAGCAGTTCTTC. Protein sequence: CAIRTSDNFDHNEQFF.

This chain uses TRBV29-1 with TRBJ2-7, with D possibly TRBD1 on 6 matching bases. CDR1 and CDR2 (germline): SQVTM, ANQGSEA. This CDR3 spans 13 amino acids. Trimming pared 6 bases from V and 0 bases from J, leaving 12 bases between. The CDR3 DNA reads TGCAGCGTCCCCGGGACACTCTCCTACGAGCAGTACTTC. Protein: CSVPGTLSYEQYF.

The rearrangement uses TRBV7-3 and TRBJ2-1, with 9 positions matching TRBD2. The junction had 7 bases not matched to a gene; V was cut back by 0 bases and J by 10 bases. The length of the CDR3 is 15 residues. CDR1 and CDR2 from the germline V gene are SGHTA and FQGTGA. The DNA of the CDR3 is TGTGCCAGCAGCTTAACGGTGACTAGCGGATCCGAGCAGTTCTTC. Its translation is CASSLTVTSGSEQFF.

The V call is TRBV12-3 or TRBV12-4, the J call TRBJ2-7, with TRBD2 identical over 10 bases. Trimming cost V 8 bases and J 2 bases; bases outside gene matches: 9. The CDR3 has 15 residues. The CDR3, as DNA: TGTGCCAGCGCTACTTTAGCGGGAGGAGCCTACGAGCAGTACTTC. This encodes CASATLAGGAYEQYF.

A few counts support this clonotype. V gene TRBV10-3 combines with J gene TRBJ1-2; D is uncertain. The CDR3 has 16 amino acids. Germline values: CDR1 ENHRY, CDR2 SYGVKD. The V and J ends lost 3 bases and 1 base respectively, with 15 bases between them. CDR3 in DNA: TGTGCCATCAGTGAAGGGAGGGCAGGCGTTAACTATGGCTACACCTTC. This translates into CAISEGRAGVNYGYTF.

The chain couples TRBV5-1 to TRBJ2-3; TRBD1 might be the D (5 bases). Trimming took 3 bases from V and 0 from J, leaving 11 bases between them. This CDR3 spans 15 amino acids. CDR1 and CDR2 from the germline V gene are SGHRS and YFSETQ. CDR3 amino acids: CASSSRTPSTDTQYF. The CDR3 DNA sequence: TGCGCCAGCAGCTCGCGGACACCTAGCACAGATACGCAGTATTTT.

The chain is built from TRBV28 and TRBJ2-1; 8 bases are a match to TRBD2. Germline CDR1 and CDR2: MDHEN and SYDVKM. Trimming cost V 5 bases and J 14 bases; bases outside gene matches: 11. The length of the CDR3 is 13 residues. DNA of the CDR3: TGTGCCAGCAGTACCATCCCCGGGACTAGGGAGTTCTTC. Residues: CASSTIPGTREFF.

This clonotype was counted only a few times. The rearrangement links TRBV5-1 to TRBJ2-7; D is possibly TRBD2 (6 bases). The CDR3 spans 15 residues. V dropped 4 bases and J dropped 0 bases, with 14 bases sitting between them. The germline CDR1 and CDR2 sequences are SGHRS and YFSETQ. This chain's CDR3 is CASSIKHGSSYEQYF. In DNA form, the CDR3 reads TGCGCCAGCAGCATCAAGCACGGGAGCTCCTACGAGCAGTACTTC.

In its sample, this clonotype was seen once. V is TRBV20-1 and J is TRBJ2-1; TRBD2 matches at 11 bases. V lost 1 base, J lost 7 bases, and 6 bases stayed unmatched. Germline V gene sequence: CDR1 DFQATT, CDR2 SNEGSKA (reference sequence). The CDR3 consists of 15 residues. CDR3 amino acids: CSARGGLAGGNEQFF. The CDR3 nucleotides are TGCAGTGCTAGAGGGGGGCTAGCGGGAGGTAATGAGCAGTTCTTC.

This clonotype has only one observation. V usage is TRBV7-2 and J usage is TRBJ2-5; D is undetermined. Per germline, CDR1 SGHTA and CDR2 FQGNSA. This CDR3 region has 13 residues. Trimming removed 5 bases at V and 5 bases at J, with 12 bases between. In DNA, the CDR3 is TGTGCCAGCAGCCCCCAGCGTTGGGAGACCCAGTACTTC. It specifies CASSPQRWETQYF.

This clonotype came up a few times. The V and J genes are TRBV4-2 and TRBJ2-7; 9 bases align to TRBD2. Trimming took 4 bases from V and 3 from J; bases not matched to a gene: 10. The CDR3 consists of 16 residues. The germline CDR1 and CDR2 sequences are LGHNA and YNFKEQ. In nucleotides, the CDR3 is TGTGCCAGCAGCCCCAGAGGCGGGAGGGCCAACTACGAGCAGTACTTC. This encodes CASSPRGGRANYEQYF.

This clonotype turned up a few times. The V gene is TRBV20-1, the J gene TRBJ2-7; maybe TRBD2 (10 bases). V lost 3 bases, J lost 3 bases, and 24 bases lay in between. The CDR3 runs to 17 residues. The germline V gene encodes CDR1 DFQATT and CDR2 SNEGSKA (reference sequence). The CDR3 region is CSASGQGLLAGNYEQYF. The CDR3 nucleotides read TGCAGTGCTAGCGGACAGGGGCTACTAGCGGGGAACTACGAGCAGTACTTC.

The chain has TRBV20-1 and TRBJ2-1, with 14 positions matching TRBD2. Germline lookup yields CDR1 DFQATT and CDR2 SNEGSKA (reference sequence). The J segment lost 9 bases and the V segment lost 1 base, leaving 5 bases of the junction unmatched. The CDR3 loop spans 15 amino acids. This CDR3 is CSARGGTSGRSEQFF. CDR3 nucleotides: TGCAGTGCTAGAGGCGGGACTAGCGGGAGAAGTGAGCAGTTCTTC.

This clonotype occurred a few times. V and J are TRBV10-3 and TRBJ2-7; 7 bases align to TRBD1. The germline V gene has CDR1 ENHRY and CDR2 SYGVKD. The ends lost 6 bases at V and 0 bases at J; junction bases unmatched: 8. The CDR3 has 15 amino acids. The CDR3 reads CAISEQGEISYEQYF. CDR3 nucleotides: TGTGCCATCAGCGAGCAGGGGGAGATCTCCTACGAGCAGTACTTC.

The DNA for the CDR3 is TGTGCCAGTACAAGCGGGGGGGCTGTAGATACGCAGTATTTT. Protein: CASTSGGAVDTQYF. J is TRBJ2-3 and V is TRBV7-2, with TRBD2 matching over 10 bases. With V trimmed by 9 bases and J by 5 bases, 8 bases remained unmatched. Germline V CDR1 and CDR2: SGHTA, FQGNSA. This CDR3 has 14 residues.

This clonotype has at least ten counts. J is TRBJ2-5 and V is TRBV20-1, with D maybe TRBD1 (5 bases). This CDR3 has 13 amino acids. Germline V gene lookup returns CDR1 DFQATT and CDR2 SNEGSKA (reference sequence). V was clipped by 3 bases and J by 5 bases, with 13 bases between them. The CDR3 here is CSASVGAVETQYF. The CDR3 DNA reads TGCAGTGCTAGTGTAGGGGCCGTGGAGACCCAGTACTTC.

This clonotype was counted between two and nine times. The gene calls are TRBV5-1 and TRBJ2-1; D may be TRBD1 (5 bases). Germline V lookup: CDR1 SGHRS, CDR2 YFSETQ. V dropped 1 base and J dropped 4 bases, with 12 bases sitting between them. The CDR3 is made up of 15 amino acids. CDR3 sequence reads: CASSLSGPWYNEQFF. As DNA, the CDR3 is TGCGCCAGCAGCTTGTCAGGGCCGTGGTACAATGAGCAGTTCTTC. Drawing the rest from reference TRBV5-1 and TRBJ2-1, the complete variable domain is KAGVTQTPRYLIKTRGQQVTLSCSPISGHRSVSWYQQTPGQGLQFLFEYFSETQRNKGNFPGRFSGRQFSNSRSEMNVSTLELGDSALYLCASSLSGPWYNEQFFGPGTRLTVL.

This clonotype was counted a few times. The chain couples TRBV7-2 to TRBJ2-3; D might be TRBD2 (8 bases). The CDR3 has 17 residues. Trimming removed 5 bases from V and 2 bases from J, with 20 bases in between. Germline assignment: CDR1 SGHTA and CDR2 FQGNSA. The CDR3 sequence is CASSPRGTRAFTDTQYF. For the CDR3, the DNA is TGTGCCAGCAGCCCCAGGGGGACTAGGGCTTTCACAGATACGCAGTATTTT.